This entry lists 8 T cell receptor beta chains sequenced from one sample in a study of T cells in Graves' hyperthyroidism and ophthalmopathy. Researchers amplified the TCR beta CDR3 regions from RNA transcripts. In the first-round RT-PCR of the TCR CDR3, the HTBI primer set was used. TCRdb passed the multiplex PCR reads through MiXCR, listing each CDR3 protein once. Of roughly 700,000 distinct CDR3 sequences listed, 12% to 15% are singletons. The specimen was blood. The receptors were gathered from a woman aged 18-35 years with Graves' hyperthyroidism.

In this sample, this clonotype turned up a few times. V is TRBV28 and J is TRBJ2-7, with D perhaps matching TRBD1 (6 bases). V lost 4 bases and J 2 bases, leaving 18 bases between the germline ends. CDR3 length: 16 amino acids. Germline V gene data show CDR1 as MDHEN and CDR2 as SYDVKM. This CDR3 is CASSSIYGGLPYEQYF. Written as DNA, the CDR3 is TGTGCCAGCAGTTCAATTTATGGGGGCCTACCCTACGAGCAGTACTTC.

This clonotype has a count of ten or more. The genes are TRBV27 and TRBJ2-5; either TRBD1 or TRBD2 may fit D (5 bases each). The CDR3 length is 14 residues. CDR1 is MNHEY and CDR2 is SMNVEV in the germline V gene (reference sequence). V was pared by 6 bases and J by 1 base, with 12 bases between. The CDR3 nucleotides read TGTGCCAGCAGCCACGGGGCAGCCCAAGAGACCCAGTACTTC. It translates to CASSHGAAQETQYF.

This clonotype has a count of ten or more. V is TRBV6-1 and J is TRBJ1-2, with 9 bases matching TRBD1. Germline CDR1 MNHNS, CDR2 SASEGT. The CDR3 has 12 residues. Germline trimming cut 8 bases from V and 8 bases from J; bases unmatched to any gene: 6. CDR3 DNA sequence: TGTGCCAGCCGGACAGGGGCGGCCGGCTACACCTTC. Translating it yields CASRTGAAGYTF.

There are many counts of this clonotype. V usage is TRBV30 and J usage is TRBJ2-4, with a tentative D call TRBD1 (6 bases). The CDR3 consists of 15 residues. The V end was cut by 0 bases, the J end by 0 bases, with 9 bases between. CDR1 and CDR2 from the germline V gene are GTSNPN and SVGIG (reference sequence). DNA for the CDR3: TGTGCCTGGAGTGTCCAGGGGCTAGCCAAAAACATTCAGTACTTC. Residues: CAWSVQGLAKNIQYF.

In this sample, this clonotype turned up a few times. This chain links TRBV19 with TRBJ2-5, with 8 nucleotides matching TRBD1. The CDR3 spans 12 residues. Trimming at V came to 5 bases and at J to 7 bases, leaving 3 bases not matched to a gene. Looked up from germline, CDR1 is LNHDA and CDR2 is SQIVND (reference sequence). For the CDR3, the DNA is TGTGCCAGTAGTGGGGACAGGCGGACCCAGTACTTC. Its translation is CASSGDRRTQYF.

This clonotype was detected many times. This chain connects TRBV7-8 to TRBJ2-3, with D maybe TRBD1 (5 bases). Trimming removed 4 bases from V and 6 bases from J, with 14 bases in between. Germline-derived CDR1 and CDR2 are SGHVS and FQNEAQ. This CDR3 region has 14 residues. This chain's CDR3 is CASSSGAMRDTQYF. The CDR3 DNA reads as TGTGCCAGCAGCTCTGGGGCCATGCGTGATACGCAGTATTTT.

J is TRBJ2-3 and V is TRBV6-2 or TRBV6-3; 8 nucleotides line up with TRBD1. CDR3 size: 14 residues. The germline CDR1 and CDR2 sequences are MNHEY and SVGEGT. J lost 7 bases, V lost 2 bases, and 5 bases had no gene match. The CDR3 loop is CASSYGQGSHTQYF. The CDR3 nucleotides read TGTGCCAGCAGTTACGGACAGGGATCACATACGCAGTATTTT.

At least ten counts were recorded for this clonotype. The chain is built from TRBV20-1 and TRBJ2-2; 7 positions agree with TRBD2. V dropped 5 bases and J dropped 5; count of bases not matched to a gene: 11. Germline CDR1 and CDR2: DFQATT and SNEGSKA (reference sequence). The CDR3 totals 15 residues. CDR3 nucleotide sequence: TGCAGTGCTCCCCAAAAGCGGGGAAGGACCGGGGAGCTGTTTTTT. It is translated as CSAPQKRGRTGELFF.